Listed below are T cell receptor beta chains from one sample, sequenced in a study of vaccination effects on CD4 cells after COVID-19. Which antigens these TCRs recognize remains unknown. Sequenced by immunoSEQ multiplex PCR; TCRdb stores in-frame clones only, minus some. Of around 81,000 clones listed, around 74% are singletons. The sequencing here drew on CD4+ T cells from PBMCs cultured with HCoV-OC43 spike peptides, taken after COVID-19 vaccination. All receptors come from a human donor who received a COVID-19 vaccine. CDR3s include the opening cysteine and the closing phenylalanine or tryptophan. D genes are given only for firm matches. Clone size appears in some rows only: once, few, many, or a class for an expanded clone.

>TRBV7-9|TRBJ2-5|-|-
TGTGCCAGCATGGGGGAGGAGACCCAGTACTTC
CASMGEETQYF
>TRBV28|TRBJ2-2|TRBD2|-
TGTGCCAGCAGCGGGGGGTACAACACCGGGGAGCTGTTTTTT
CASSGGYNTGELFF
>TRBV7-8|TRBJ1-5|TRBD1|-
TGTGCCAGCAAACGGACAGGGGATAGCAATCAGCCCCAGCATTTT
CASKRTGDSNQPQHF
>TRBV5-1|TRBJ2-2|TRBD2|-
TGCGCCAGCAGCTTGGAAGGCGGGGGGAACACCGGGGAGCTGTTTTTT
CASSLEGGGNTGELFF
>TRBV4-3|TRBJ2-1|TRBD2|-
TGCGCCAGCAGCCAAGATCTTGCGGGGGGGTACCAGCAGTTCTTC
CASSQDLAGGYQQFF
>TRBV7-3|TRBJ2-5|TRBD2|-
TGTGCCAGCAGCTTTAGCGGGGGGATAGGAGAGACCCAGTACTTC
CASSFSGGIGETQYF
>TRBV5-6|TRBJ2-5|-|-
TGTGCCAGCGGAAAAGCCGGGGCAGAGACCCAGTACTTC
CASGKAGAETQYF
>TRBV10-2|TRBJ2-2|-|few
TGCGCCAGCAGTGAGTTGAGGGTAGCCGGGGAGCTGTTTTTT
CASSELRVAGELFF
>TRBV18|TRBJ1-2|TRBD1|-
TGTGCCAGCTCACCAGGAGGACAGGGAAATGGCTACACCTTC
CASSPGGQGNGYTF
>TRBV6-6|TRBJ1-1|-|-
TGTGCCACCCAAACTGGGGGGCGGACCACTGAAGCTTTCTTT
CATQTGGRTTEAFF
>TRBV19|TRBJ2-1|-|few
TGTGCCAGTAGTATAGGACAGACATTTAACAATGAGCAGTTCTTC
CASSIGQTFNNEQFF
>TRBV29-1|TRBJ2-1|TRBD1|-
TGCAGCGTTGAGAAACCCGGGACAGGGGGCTACAATGAGCAGTTCTTC
CSVEKPGTGGYNEQFF
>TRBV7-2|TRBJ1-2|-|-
TGTGCCAGCAGCACCGGGACAAACTATGGCTACACCTTC
CASSTGTNYGYTF
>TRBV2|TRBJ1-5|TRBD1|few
TGTGCCAGCAGGACAGGGTTGAATCAGCCCCAGCATTTT
CASRTGLNQPQHF
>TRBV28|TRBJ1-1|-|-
TGTGCCAGCAGTTTAGTGTACACTGAAGCTTTCTTT
CASSLVYTEAFF
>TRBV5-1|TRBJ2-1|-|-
TGCGCCAGTCGCTTGTTGGGTAGCTCCTACAATGAGCAGTTCTTC
CASRLLGSSYNEQFF